Included here is one T cell receptor beta chain sequence, with context. Antigen specificity is unknown. A universal primer site and UMIs were added as TCR cDNA was made by 5'RACE template switching. One entry per CDR3 protein, called by TCRdb with MiXCR from the 5' RACE reads. The sample contains about 550,000 distinct CDR3 sequences, approximately 21% of which appear only once. The data belong to a study of T cells after yellow fever vaccination. Study-level background: For low cell numbers, libraries were made with SMART-Seq v4 Ultra Low Input.

V lost 4 bases to trimming and J lost 4 bases, with 14 bases between them. CDR3 size: 15 residues. Germline values: CDR1 LNHDA, CDR2 SQIVND (reference sequence). Notes on the study in general: One caveat is that FACS-sorted repertoires could contain abundant clonotypes contaminating from the bulk population. A limited proportion of clonotypes was detected within both the CD4 and CD8 compartments.

V usage is TRBV19 and J usage is TRBJ2-1, with unresolved D. This TCR came from a man between 25 and 39 years old who received the YFV17D yellow fever vaccine. Source: PBMCs, taken 15 days after the yellow fever booster vaccination. The CDR3 sequence: CASSTRNAGYNEQFF. CDR3 in DNA: TGTGCCAGTAGTACAAGAAATGCCGGGTACAATGAGCAGTTCTTC. Full variable domain (remainder filled in from reference TRBV19 and TRBJ2-1): DGGITQSPKYLFRKEGQNVTLSCEQNLNHDAMYWYRQDPGQGLRLIYYSQIVNDFQKGDIAEGYSVSREKKESFPLTVTSAQKNPTAFYLCASSTRNAGYNEQFFGPGTRLTVL.